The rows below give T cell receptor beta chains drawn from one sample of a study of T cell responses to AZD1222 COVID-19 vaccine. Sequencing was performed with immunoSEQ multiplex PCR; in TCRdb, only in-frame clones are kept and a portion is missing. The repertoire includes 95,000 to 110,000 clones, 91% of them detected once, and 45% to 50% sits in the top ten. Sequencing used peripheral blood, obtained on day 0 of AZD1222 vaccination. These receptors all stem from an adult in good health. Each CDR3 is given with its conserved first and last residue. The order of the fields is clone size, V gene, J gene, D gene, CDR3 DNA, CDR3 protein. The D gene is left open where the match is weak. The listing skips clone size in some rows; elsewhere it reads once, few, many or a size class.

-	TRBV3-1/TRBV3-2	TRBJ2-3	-	TGTGCCAGCAGCCACCGGACAGCTTCAGATACGCAGTATTTT	CASSHRTASDTQYF
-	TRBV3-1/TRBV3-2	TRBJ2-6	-	TGTGCCAGCAGCCCTATGGGGGCCAACGTCCTGACTTTC	CASSPMGANVLTF
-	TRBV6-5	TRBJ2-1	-	TGTGCCAGCAGTTCCCCCCGGGCCTACAATGAGCAGTTCTTC	CASSSPRAYNEQFF
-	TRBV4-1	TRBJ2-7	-	TGCGCCAGCAGCCAAGGAGGCATGAGAGAGCAGTACTTC	CASSQGGMREQYF
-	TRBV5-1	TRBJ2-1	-	TGCGCCAGCAGCTTGGAAGGGAGCTCCTACAATGAGCAGTTCTTC	CASSLEGSSYNEQFF
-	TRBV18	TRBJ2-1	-	TGTGCCAGCTCACTTCCAGGGATCTCCTACAATGAGCAGTTCTTC	CASSLPGISYNEQFF
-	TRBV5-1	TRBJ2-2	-	TGCGCCAGCAGCTCCTTCCAGTTAAACACCGGGGAGCTGTTTTTT	CASSSFQLNTGELFF
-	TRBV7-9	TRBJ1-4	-	TGTGCCAGCAGCTTAAACGGTGGTGTTAATGAAAAACTGTTTTTT	CASSLNGGVNEKLFF
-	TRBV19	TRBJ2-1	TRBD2	TGTGCCAGTAGTATTGGACTAGCGGGATATTATGAGCAGTTCTTC	CASSIGLAGYYEQFF
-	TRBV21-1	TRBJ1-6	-	TGTGCCAGCACAATCGTAAGGGTCAGCCAGAATTCACCCCTCCACTTT	CASTIVRVSQNSPLHF
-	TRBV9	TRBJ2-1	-	TGTGCCAGCAGCCAAGGCGGTAGCGACTACAATGAGCAGTTCTTC	CASSQGGSDYNEQFF
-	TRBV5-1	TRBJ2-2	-	TGCGCCAGCAGCCCTCCGACCGGGGAGCTGTTTTTT	CASSPPTGELFF
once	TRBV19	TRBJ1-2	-	TGTGCCAGTAGTGTCGGGAACGGGCCTCGGCGTGGCTACACCTTC	CASSVGNGPRRGYTF
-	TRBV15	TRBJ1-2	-	TGTGCCACCAGCAGAGACAAGGTCTATGGCTACACCTTC	CATSRDKVYGYTF
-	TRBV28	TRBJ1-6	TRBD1	TGTGCCAGCAGTCCCGGGACAGGGCATTCACCCCTCCACTTT	CASSPGTGHSPLHF
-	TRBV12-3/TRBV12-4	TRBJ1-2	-	TGTGCCAGCAGTCCGACAGGAATCTATGGCTACACCTTC	CASSPTGIYGYTF
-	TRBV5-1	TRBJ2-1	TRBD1	TGCGCCAGCAGCTTGCTGGTCTCGGGACAGGGTTCCCTCTTC	CASSLLVSGQGSLF
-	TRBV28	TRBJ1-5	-	TGTGCCAGCAGTCCCTCTCAGGGCAATCAGCCCCAGCATTTT	CASSPSQGNQPQHF
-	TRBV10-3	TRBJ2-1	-	TGTGCCATCACTGAGCGGGCCTACAATGAGCAGTTCTTC	CAITERAYNEQFF
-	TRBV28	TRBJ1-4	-	TGTGCCAGCAGTCCCCCTGGCACGTCGAGTGAAAAACTGTTTTTT	CASSPPGTSSEKLFF
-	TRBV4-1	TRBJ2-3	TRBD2	TGCGCCAGCAGCCAACCCACTAGCGGGAGCCGGGATACGCAGTATTTT	CASSQPTSGSRDTQYF
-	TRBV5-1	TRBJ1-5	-	TGCGCCAGCAGCCCTCGGGGAGGCAATCAGCCCCAGCATTTT	CASSPRGGNQPQHF
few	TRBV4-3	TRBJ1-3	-	TGCGCCAGCAGCCAAGACGAAGGACCTGGAAACACCATATATTTT	CASSQDEGPGNTIYF
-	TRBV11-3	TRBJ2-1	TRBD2	TGTGCCAGCAGCCCCGGCGGGAGGGGAAACAATGAGCAGTTCTTC	CASSPGGRGNNEQFF